This T cell receptor (beta chain) was recovered during a study of spatial heterogeneity in lung cancer. Using its own MiXCR run on the 5' RACE reads, TCRdb lists one record per CDR3 protein. The top ten clones hold approximately 5.6% of a sample with 77,000 or so distinct CDR3 sequences, approximately 21% of them seen once. The CDR3 spans 14 residues. The germline V and J ends were trimmed by 5 bases and 3 bases, with 13 bases remaining between them. CDR1 is SEHNR, CDR2 FQNEAQ, per germline (reference sequence). Time point defined: sample taken at primary tumor resection. Sequencing of whole RNA from tumor, nontumor lung or frozen PBMC involved no sorting.

V and J are TRBV7-9 and TRBJ1-1; D might be TRBD1 (5 bases). The sequence was obtained from a male donor with early-stage non-small cell lung cancer. This material consisted of PBMCs, taken at surgery. Written as DNA, the CDR3 is TGTGCCAGCAGCGCCCTTGGGGCGGACACTGAAGCTTTCTTT. Residues: CASSALGADTEAFF.